The 14 T cell receptor beta chains below were found in one sample sequenced in a study of shared clonotypes between healthy human individuals. The method was immunoSEQ multiplex PCR; TCRdb's version includes in-frame clones alone and lacks a portion of them. The top ten hold roughly 0.1% of the sample, which has 560,000 or so clones, approximately 96% seen once. Only CD45RO-negative cells positively selected for CCR7 counted as naive CD8 cells, so terminally differentiated effector memory CD45RA+ cells were excluded. Sequencing was performed on naive CD8+ T cells sorted from blood. The source of these receptors is a woman aged 30 to 39 in good health.

The chain combines TRBV28 with TRBJ2-5; D remains ambiguous. Germline CDR1 is MDHEN and CDR2 is SYDVKM. The length of the CDR3 is 13 residues. The V and J ends lost 1 base and 4 bases respectively, with 7 bases between them. CDR3 loop: CASSLLPGETQYF. The CDR3 nucleotides read TGTGCCAGCAGTTTATTACCAGGAGAGACCCAGTACTTC.

The table lists this clone with a few counts. This sequence joins TRBV5-1 and TRBJ1-1; TRBD1 matches 7 bases. V dropped 4 bases and J dropped 7; count of bases not matched to a gene: 7. This CDR3 is 13 amino acids long. Germline lookup yields CDR1 SGHRS and CDR2 YFSETQ. This chain's CDR3 is CASSVSRQGEAFF. The DNA for the CDR3 is TGCGCCAGCAGCGTTAGTAGACAGGGTGAAGCTTTCTTT.

A remark on this clone: The same CDR3 is also encoded by other DNA sequences in this sample. The chain carries TRBV13 and TRBJ2-6; D is unresolved. This CDR3 has 14 residues. Trimming pared 3 bases from V and 2 bases from J, leaving 5 bases between. From germline, CDR1 is PRHDT and CDR2 FYEKMQ (reference sequence). The CDR3: CASSLGAGANVLTF. The CDR3, as DNA: TGTGCCAGCAGCTTGGGTGCTGGGGCCAACGTCCTGACTTTC. Looking up the rest from reference TRBV13 and TRBJ2-6 gives the full variable domain: AAGVIQSPRHLIKEKRETATLKCYPIPRHDTVYWYQQGPGQDPQFLISFYEKMQSDKGSIPDRFSAQQFSDYHSELNMSSLELGDSALYFCASSLGAGANVLTFGAGSRLTVL.

The chain carries TRBV6-5 and TRBJ1-2; 7 positions agree with TRBD1. The CDR3 totals 15 residues. The germline V gene has CDR1 MNHEY and CDR2 SVGAGI. Trimming took 0 bases from V and 4 from J; bases not matched to a gene: 5. CDR3 nucleotides: TGTGCCAGCAGTTACTCGAGGGACAGTATCTATGGCTACACCTTC. Its protein product is CASSYSRDSIYGYTF.

This clone was found a few times. The gene calls are TRBV28 and TRBJ1-2, with D unclear. Germline loops: CDR1 MDHEN, CDR2 SYDVKM. The length of the CDR3 is 13 residues. Trimming shortened V by 6 bases and J by 4 bases, and 12 bases separated the two germline ends. The CDR3 DNA follows: TGTGCCAGCAGCCGACCGGGCCTCTATGGCTACACCTTC. Residues: CASSRPGLYGYTF.

The chain recombines TRBV28 with TRBJ2-7; D is uncertain. Per germline, CDR1 MDHEN and CDR2 SYDVKM. Trimming removed 4 bases at V and 0 bases at J, with 10 bases between. This CDR3 region has 14 residues. The CDR3 DNA sequence: TGTGCCAGCAGTTCCCTAAGGATCTCCTACGAGCAGTACTTC. Amino acids: CASSSLRISYEQYF.

This clone appeared a single time. The J gene is TRBJ1-1, the V gene TRBV7-9; 9 bases map to TRBD1. CDR1 and CDR2 from the germline V gene are SEHNR and FQNEAQ (reference sequence). The length of the CDR3 is 17 residues. Germline trimming cut 7 bases from V and 1 base from J; bases unmatched to any gene: 13. The CDR3 here is CASTASGTGRENTEAFF. The CDR3 nucleotides are TGTGCCAGCACCGCATCTGGGACAGGGAGGGAGAACACTGAAGCTTTCTTT.

The chain employs TRBV27 and TRBJ2-1; D is undetermined. The CDR3 has 14 residues. Germline V lookup: CDR1 MNHEY, CDR2 SMNVEV (reference sequence). V lost 2 bases, J lost 7 bases, and 12 bases lay in between. CDR3 nucleotide sequence: TGTGCCAGCAGTTTACTGGAGTTTGGGAATGAGCAGTTCTTC. Protein product: CASSLLEFGNEQFF.

The chain couples TRBV28 to TRBJ2-7; 7 bases agree with TRBD2. In germline, CDR1 is MDHEN, CDR2 SYDVKM. This CDR3 comprises 15 residues. The V segment lost 6 bases and the J segment 1 base; nucleotides outside the gene matches: 9. This CDR3 is CASSPVGGVSYEQYF. The DNA for the CDR3 is TGTGCCAGCAGCCCTGTGGGAGGGGTGTCCTACGAGCAGTACTTC.

The rearrangement joins TRBV2 to TRBJ2-7, with TRBD1 as a possible D gene (6 bases). Germline V gene sequence: CDR1 SNHLY, CDR2 FYNNEI. The CDR3 is made up of 15 amino acids. V dropped 3 bases and J dropped 0 bases, with 12 bases sitting between them. CDR3: CASSELGQISYEQYF. As DNA, the CDR3 is TGTGCCAGCAGTGAGTTAGGACAGATCTCCTACGAGCAGTACTTC. Full variable domain (missing parts from reference TRBV2 and TRBJ2-7): EPEVTQTPSHQVTQMGQEVILRCVPISNHLYFYWYRQILGQKVEFLVSFYNNEISEKSEIFDDQFSVERPDGSNFTLKIRSTKLEDSAMYFCASSELGQISYEQYFGPGTRLTVT.

The V call is TRBV5-4, the J call TRBJ1-2; D is unclear. The germline gives CDR1 SGHNT, CDR2 YYREEE (reference sequence). V lost 0 bases to trimming and J lost 3 bases, with 6 bases between them. The CDR3 runs 13 residues. CDR3 region: CASSLETDYGYTF. The CDR3, as DNA: TGTGCCAGCAGCTTGGAGACGGACTATGGCTACACCTTC.

This rearrangement joins TRBV5-1 to TRBJ2-7; no firm D call. Trimming removed 2 bases at V and 3 bases at J, with 9 bases between. This CDR3 region has 13 residues. The germline CDR1 and CDR2 sequences are SGHRS and YFSETQ. DNA for the CDR3: TGCGCCAGCAGCTTTGAGACCGGCTACGAGCAGTACTTC. As protein: CASSFETGYEQYF.

CDR3 in amino acids: CASSASRDRGPEASEQYF. The CDR3 DNA is TGTGCCAGCAGCGCGTCCCGGGACAGGGGGCCAGAGGCCTCCGAGCAGTACTTC. The chain recombines TRBV7-9 with TRBJ2-7; TRBD1 agrees at 12 bases. The germline V gene has CDR1 SEHNR and CDR2 FQNEAQ (reference sequence). CDR3 length: 18 amino acids. The V and J ends lost 5 bases and 6 bases, in that order; junction bases with no gene match: 17.

The V call is TRBV9, the J call TRBJ2-7, with TRBD1 as a possible D gene (6 bases). Germline V lookup: CDR1 SGDLS, CDR2 YYNGEE. V lost 1 base and J 5 bases, leaving 16 bases between the germline ends. The CDR3 sequence is 15 residues long. The CDR3 sequence: CASSVSEGGVNEQYF. CDR3 in DNA: TGTGCCAGCAGCGTATCGGAAGGGGGAGTCAACGAGCAGTACTTC.